A single sample gave rise to the 24 T cell receptor beta chains below, sequenced in a study of blood T cell repertoires in COVID-19 (dated by TCRdb to about 2020). Library generation was performed with the immunoSEQ multiplex PCR assay. Sourced from immuneACCESS, this table was stored by TCRdb with only in-frame sequences that have V and J called. A share of the clones is absent; for the studies checked, an unresolved V gene accounts for under half, and the remainder has no known explanation. Across this sample there are some 170,000 clones, with over 75% seen only once. The ten largest clones capture 2.8% of the sample. Input material: peripheral blood. These receptors were collected from a man in his 70s with acute or convalescent COVID-19.

This rearrangement joins TRBV4-1 to TRBJ1-1; a possible D gene is TRBD1 (5 bases). Germline CDR1 and CDR2: MGHRA and YSYEKL. The germline V and J ends were trimmed by 5 bases and 3 bases, with 13 bases remaining between them. This CDR3 has 14 amino acids. The CDR3 DNA is TGCGCCAGCAGCGTTTGGCGGGGGGACACTGAAGCTTTCTTT. Protein product: CASSVWRGDTEAFF.

The V and J genes are TRBV10-3 and TRBJ1-2, with TRBD1 as a possible D gene (6 bases). The germline V gene encodes CDR1 ENHRY and CDR2 SYGVKD. Trimming left V 7 bases short and J 6 bases short, with 12 bases between. This CDR3 spans 12 amino acids. As DNA, the CDR3 is TGTGCCATCACAAGGACAGATCATGGCTACACCTTC. Its translation is CAITRTDHGYTF.

The V gene is TRBV28, the J gene TRBJ2-2; 9 positions match TRBD1. Germline CDR1 MDHEN, CDR2 SYDVKM. There are 15 residues in the CDR3. The trim removed 5 bases at V and 3 bases at J, leaving 4 bases unmatched. The CDR3 DNA is TGTGCCAGCAGTACCGGGACAGGGCACACCGGGGAGCTGTTTTTT. It is translated as CASSTGTGHTGELFF.

The chain is built from TRBV24-1 and TRBJ2-1; 7 nucleotides agree with TRBD2. Germline loops: CDR1 KGHDR, CDR2 SFDVKD. Germline trimming cut 6 bases from V and 4 bases from J; bases unmatched to any gene: 2. The CDR3 contains 13 residues. The CDR3 bases are TGTGCCACCAGTTCTAGCGGTTACAATGAGCAGTTCTTC. Translating gives CATSSSGYNEQFF.

V is TRBV5-6 and J is TRBJ2-7; TRBD2 matches at 10 bases. This CDR3 has 18 amino acids. The trim removed 4 bases at V and 2 bases at J, leaving 15 bases unmatched. Per the germline V gene, CDR1 is SGHDT and CDR2 is YYEEEE. CDR3 sequence: CASSPHLSAGGPAYEQYF. DNA of the CDR3: TGTGCCAGCAGCCCTCACCTGTCAGCGGGAGGGCCGGCCTACGAGCAGTACTTC.

The genes are TRBV7-2 and TRBJ1-5, with a tentative D call TRBD1 (6 bases). CDR1 and CDR2 (germline): SGHTA, FQGNSA. Deletions cut 1 base from V and 5 bases from J, with 12 bases between. This CDR3 contains 15 residues. The CDR3 bases are TGTGCCAGCAGCTTAGGCACCAGGGGCCATCAGCCCCAGCATTTT. Residues: CASSLGTRGHQPQHF.

V is TRBV6-5 and J is TRBJ2-3, with a tentative D call TRBD1 (5 bases). Germline lookup yields CDR1 MNHEY and CDR2 SVGAGI. V was cut by 4 bases and J by 4 bases, with 15 bases left in between. The CDR3 runs to 15 residues. CDR3 sequence: CASSSRRDGADTQYF. The DNA for the CDR3 is TGTGCCAGCAGTTCACGCAGGGATGGGGCAGATACGCAGTATTTT.

The chain joins TRBV28 to TRBJ1-3, with D unresolved. CDR3 length equals 14 residues. Germline CDR1 and CDR2: MDHEN and SYDVKM. V was pared by 2 bases and J by 0 bases, with 5 bases between. The CDR3 loop is CASSLEGSGNTIYF. CDR3 DNA: TGTGCCAGCAGTTTAGAGGGCTCTGGAAACACCATATATTTT.

The sample holds a few counts of this clone. The rearrangement joins TRBV7-2 to TRBJ2-7, with 8 positions matching TRBD2. The CDR3 sequence is 16 residues long. Germline CDR1 SGHTA, CDR2 FQGNSA. The junction had 7 bases not matched to a gene; V was cut back by 0 bases and J by 3 bases. The CDR3, as DNA: TGTGCCAGCAGCTTAGCACCGAGCGGGAGAATCTACGAGCAGTACTTC. The encoded protein is CASSLAPSGRIYEQYF.

The chain combines TRBV28 with TRBJ1-2; TRBD1 matches at 7 bases. V lost 7 bases, J lost 8 bases, and 13 bases stayed unmatched. Germline CDR1 MDHEN, CDR2 SYDVKM. The CDR3 contains 14 residues. The CDR3 spells CASTIDRAGEGYTF. The CDR3 nucleotides read TGTGCCAGCACCATCGACAGGGCAGGGGAAGGCTACACCTTC.

The gene calls are TRBV7-2 and TRBJ2-2, with 8 positions matching TRBD2. The germline CDR1 and CDR2 sequences are SGHTA and FQGNSA. J lost 5 bases, V lost 1 base, and 6 bases had no gene match. This CDR3 has 16 amino acids. Here the CDR3 reads CASSLGTSPGTGELFF. The CDR3 bases are TGTGCCAGCAGCTTAGGGACTAGCCCCGGAACCGGGGAGCTGTTTTTT.

The chain couples TRBV30 to TRBJ1-2; D not certain. The CDR3 extends over 12 amino acids. Germline V lookup: CDR1 GTSNPN, CDR2 SVGIG (reference sequence). Trimming pared 4 bases from V and 2 bases from J, leaving 8 bases between. CDR3 protein: CAWTETNYGYTF. CDR3 DNA sequence: TGTGCCTGGACAGAAACCAACTATGGCTACACCTTC.

In DNA, the CDR3 is TGTGCCAGCAGCTTAGGTGGGCAGTCCAATGAGCAGTTCTTC. Its translation: CASSLGGQSNEQFF. The chain carries TRBV7-2 and TRBJ2-1; D remains ambiguous. The CDR3 contains 14 residues. The germline CDR1 and CDR2 sequences are SGHTA and FQGNSA. V was shortened by 1 base and J by 6 bases, with 10 bases between the two germline ends.

This clone was seen many times. The chain is built from TRBV3-1 (or the pseudogene TRBV3-2) and TRBJ2-7, with 8 bases aligning to TRBD1. Germline CDR1 and CDR2: LGHDT and YNNKEL (reference sequence). V trimming: 0 bases; J trimming: 2 bases; junction bases outside the gene matches: 0. The CDR3 contains 14 residues. The CDR3 protein is CASSQDRGPYEQYF. The CDR3 DNA is TGTGCCAGCAGCCAAGACAGGGGGCCCTACGAGCAGTACTTC.

This clone turned up a few times. V gene TRBV4-3 combines with J gene TRBJ1-5; tentative D call: TRBD1 (5 bases). The V end lost 0 bases, the J end lost 4 bases, and 13 bases lay between the germline ends. The CDR3 is made up of 16 amino acids. Germline V CDR1 and CDR2: LGHNA, YSLEER. The CDR3 region is CASSQDWAGWNQPQHF. The CDR3 DNA is TGCGCCAGCAGCCAAGATTGGGCAGGGTGGAATCAGCCCCAGCATTTT.

This clone came up once. The chain carries TRBV3-1 (or the pseudogene TRBV3-2) and TRBJ2-7, with a tentative D call TRBD2 (6 bases). The germline V gene encodes CDR1 LGHDT and CDR2 YNNKEL (reference sequence). The ends were cut back, 3 bases at V and 3 bases at J, with 15 bases in the middle. The CDR3 runs to 15 residues. The CDR3 loop is CASSHGLAVSYEQYF. The CDR3 DNA sequence: TGTGCCAGCAGCCACGGTTTAGCGGTTAGCTACGAGCAGTACTTC.

This rearrangement joins TRBV5-1 to TRBJ2-7, with D unclear. Trimming stripped 0 bases from V and 5 bases from J, with 6 bases between. The germline CDR1 and CDR2 sequences are SGHRS and YFSETQ. CDR3 length: 12 residues. The CDR3 protein is CASSLGHNEQYF. CDR3 bases: TGCGCCAGCAGCTTGGGACATAACGAGCAGTACTTC.

The chain carries TRBV7-2 and TRBJ2-5, with TRBD2 matching 11 bases. Trimming at V came to 4 bases and at J to 6 bases, leaving 7 bases not matched to a gene. CDR3 size: 15 residues. Looked up from germline, CDR1 is SGHTA and CDR2 is FQGNSA. The CDR3, as DNA: TGTGCCAGCAGCTCCTTAGCGGGGGGGCAGAAGACCCAGTACTTC. This sequence encodes CASSSLAGGQKTQYF.

CDR3 region: CASRLAGGPTDTQYF. DNA of the CDR3: TGTGCCAGCAGATTAGCGGGGGGGCCCACAGATACGCAGTATTTT. The rearrangement joins TRBV6-6 to TRBJ2-3, with 11 bases fitting TRBD2. V was clipped by 6 bases and J by 2 bases; unmatched bases: 4. The CDR3 consists of 15 residues. Germline loops: CDR1 MNHNY, CDR2 SVGAGI (reference sequence).

The chain uses TRBV5-1 and TRBJ1-6; D is unclear. The V and J ends lost 0 bases and 7 bases respectively, with 5 bases between them. Germline V lookup: CDR1 SGHRS, CDR2 YFSETQ. The CDR3 covers 13 residues. In nucleotides, the CDR3 is TGCGCCAGCAGCTTGGATCGGAATTCACCCCTCCACTTT. Translating gives CASSLDRNSPLHF.

The V call is TRBV6-5, the J call TRBJ2-7, with 9 positions matching TRBD2. The CDR3 extends over 13 amino acids. The ends lost 8 bases at V and 6 bases at J; junction bases unmatched: 8. Germline V CDR1 and CDR2: MNHEY, SVGAGI. CDR3 sequence: CASVAGVSLEQYF. The CDR3 region has the DNA TGTGCCAGCGTAGCGGGGGTCTCACTCGAGCAGTACTTC.

The rearrangement links TRBV9 to TRBJ2-7, with 7 bases matching TRBD2. Per germline, CDR1 SGDLS and CDR2 YYNGEE. V shed 0 bases and J 6 bases; nucleotides not matched to a gene: 6. This CDR3 comprises 14 residues. This CDR3 reads CASSVATSGIEQYF. DNA of the CDR3: TGTGCCAGCAGCGTAGCTACGAGCGGGATCGAGCAGTACTTC. Full variable domain (outside the CDR3, taken from reference TRBV9 and TRBJ2-7): DSGVTQTPKHLITATGQRVTLRCSPRSGDLSVYWYQQSLDQGLQFLIQYYNGEERAKGNILERFSAQQFPDLHSELNLSSLELGDSALYFCASSVATSGIEQYFGPGTRLTVT.

The V call is TRBV5-5, the J call TRBJ2-2; D unclear. Trimming took 0 bases from V and 0 from J, leaving 9 bases between them. Per germline, CDR1 SGHKS and CDR2 YYEKEE (reference sequence). The CDR3 contains 16 residues. CDR3: CASSLEATTNTGELFF. The CDR3 coding sequence is TGTGCCAGCAGCTTGGAGGCAACTACGAACACCGGGGAGCTGTTTTTT.

The chain couples TRBV20-1 to TRBJ2-7, with D perhaps TRBD2 (6 bases). This CDR3 contains 13 residues. Germline CDR1 and CDR2: DFQATT and SNEGSKA (reference sequence). V lost 3 bases to trimming and J lost 3 bases, with 12 bases between them. The CDR3 protein is CSASRVGGYEQYF. CDR3 bases: TGCAGTGCTAGTAGGGTGGGGGGCTACGAGCAGTACTTC.